The 20 T cell receptor beta chains below were found in one sample sequenced in a study of blood T cell repertoires in COVID-19. Here immunoSEQ multiplex PCR was the method, and the copy in TCRdb shows in-frame clones only, minus some. The table lists tens of thousands of clones, more than 75% of them singletons. What was sequenced was peripheral blood. These receptors were obtained from a woman in her 70s with acute or convalescent COVID-19.

The J gene is TRBJ2-7, the V gene TRBV11-2, with 7 bases identical to TRBD2. This CDR3 is built from 14 residues. Trimming removed 1 base from V and 2 bases from J; junction bases left unmatched: 2. Germline V gene sequence: CDR1 SGHAT, CDR2 FQNNGV. CDR3 in DNA: TGTGCCAGCAGCTTAGGCGGGGGAACCTACGAGCAGTACGTC. Protein: CASSLGGGTYEQYV.

The gene calls are TRBV28 and TRBJ1-5; D call uncertain. The V end lost 5 bases, the J end lost 8 bases, and 19 bases lay between the germline ends. Germline V gene data show CDR1 as MDHEN and CDR2 as SYDVKM. The CDR3 totals 15 residues. The CDR3 DNA sequence: TGTGCCAGCAGTCTCCATGGGCTCTTGAAGGAGCCCCAGCATTTT. Translating gives CASSLHGLLKEPQHF.

The V gene is TRBV5-1, the J gene TRBJ1-6; 7 bases agree with TRBD1. V trimming: 5 bases; J trimming: 5 bases; junction bases outside the gene matches: 7. Germline V gives CDR1 SGHRS, CDR2 YFSETQ. There are 15 residues in the CDR3. In DNA, the CDR3 is TGCGCCAGCAGTCGAGGGGACAGCGATAATTCACCCCTCCACTTT. Translated: CASSRGDSDNSPLHF.

This chain connects TRBV2 to TRBJ2-4; unclear D gene. V was pared by 2 bases and J by 5 bases, with 7 bases between. CDR1 is SNHLY and CDR2 is FYNNEI in the germline V gene. There are 13 residues in the CDR3. This chain's CDR3 is CASSENRENIQYF. CDR3 DNA sequence: TGTGCCAGCAGTGAAAACAGAGAAAACATTCAGTACTTC.

This clone was picked up one time. This rearrangement joins TRBV30 to TRBJ2-3; 8 bases line up with TRBD2. The germline CDR1 and CDR2 sequences are GTSNPN and SVGIG (reference sequence). The CDR3 covers 13 residues. The CDR3 loop reads CAQTSGSTDTQYF. CDR3 coding DNA: TGTGCTCAAACTAGCGGCAGCACAGATACGCAGTATTTT.

CDR3 loop: CASGPQWHRRFSYEQYV. Here the CDR3 DNA reads TGTGCTAGTGGACCTCAGTGGCACAGGCGTTTTTCCTACGAGCAGTACGTC. This sequence joins TRBV12-5 and TRBJ2-7; maybe TRBD1 (5 bases). This CDR3 has 17 amino acids. The V gene's germline CDR1 is LGHNT and CDR2 FRNRAP. V was shortened by 6 bases and J by 1 base, with 22 bases between the two germline ends.

The V gene is TRBV6-2 or TRBV6-3, the J gene TRBJ2-7; D is undetermined. Germline lookup yields CDR1 MNHEY and CDR2 SVGEGT. The CDR3 extends over 14 amino acids. Trimming stripped 0 bases from V and 0 bases from J, with 6 bases between. This CDR3 reads CASSYSTSSYEQYV. DNA of the CDR3: TGTGCCAGCAGTTACTCAACAAGCTCCTACGAGCAGTACGTC.

This chain uses TRBV23-1 with TRBJ2-1, with D perhaps matching TRBD2 (6 bases). TRBV23-1 is filed as an ORF, its function uncertain. The CDR3 has 14 amino acids. V was cut by 2 bases and J by 4 bases, with 9 bases left in between. The CDR3 loop is CASSQTGTYNEQFF. The CDR3 bases are TGCGCCAGCAGTCAAACCGGGACTTACAATGAGCAGTTCTTC.

V usage is TRBV7-9 and J usage is TRBJ1-2; 9 nucleotides agree with TRBD1. Looked up from germline, CDR1 is SEHNR and CDR2 is FQNEAQ (reference sequence). The length of the CDR3 is 13 residues. The junction had 13 bases not matched to a gene; V was cut back by 8 bases and J by 12 bases. For the CDR3, the DNA is TGTGCCAGCGGGACCACAGGGGGCGCCCCCCACACCTTC. Translation: CASGTTGGAPHTF.

The chain carries TRBV10-2 and TRBJ2-3; TRBD2 agrees at 9 bases. Germline lookup yields CDR1 WSHSY and CDR2 SAAADI. This CDR3 has 17 amino acids. The V and J ends lost 8 bases and 4 bases, in that order; junction bases with no gene match: 16. This CDR3 is CASGLGAGGPSSDTQYF. The CDR3 DNA is TGCGCCAGCGGCCTCGGGGCGGGAGGGCCCTCGTCAGATACGCAGTATTTT.

V usage is TRBV2 and J usage is TRBJ1-4; 8 bases line up with TRBD1. Germline V gene lookup returns CDR1 SNHLY and CDR2 FYNNEI. The CDR3 length is 13 residues. V lost 8 bases, J lost 2 bases, and 1 base stayed unmatched. The chain's CDR3 is CASWTGTNEKLFF. As DNA, the CDR3 is TGTGCCAGCTGGACAGGGACTAATGAAAAACTGTTTTTT.

The chain has TRBV6-2 or TRBV6-3 and TRBJ1-5, with D uncertain. V lost 4 bases and J lost 4, with 11 bases in between. CDR1 and CDR2 from the germline V gene are MNHEY and SVGEGT. This CDR3 contains 14 residues. The CDR3 sequence is CASSFWAANQPQHF. CDR3 DNA: TGTGCCAGCAGTTTTTGGGCAGCTAATCAGCCCCAGCATTTT.

The genes are TRBV27 and TRBJ1-2, with 10 bases matching TRBD1. Germline V gene sequence: CDR1 MNHEY, CDR2 SMNVEV (reference sequence). This CDR3 is 15 amino acids long. V was pared by 5 bases and J by 5 bases, with 8 bases of the junction left unmatched. The CDR3 sequence: CASSMMDRGRYGYTF. The CDR3 region has the DNA TGTGCCAGCAGTATGATGGACAGGGGGAGGTATGGCTACACCTTC.

The CDR3 region has the DNA TGTGCCAGCAGCCCCGCCGGAAGGGAGCAGCCCCAGCATTTT. Amino acids: CASSPAGREQPQHF. The genes are TRBV3-1 (or the pseudogene TRBV3-2) and TRBJ1-5; D uncertain. The V end was cut by 4 bases, the J end by 7 bases, with 14 bases between. CDR3 length equals 14 residues. Germline-derived CDR1 and CDR2 are LGHDT and YNNKEL (reference sequence).

The CDR3 reads CASSQEGAGGYTF. CDR3 nucleotides: TGTGCCAGCTCCCAAGAGGGGGCAGGGGGCTACACCTTC. V and J are TRBV11-3 and TRBJ1-2; 7 bases map to TRBD1. The V segment lost 8 bases and the J segment 8 bases; nucleotides outside the gene matches: 11. This CDR3 is 13 amino acids long. Germline lookup yields CDR1 SGHNT and CDR2 YENEEA.

The chain employs TRBV29-1 and TRBJ2-1, with 11 bases fitting TRBD2. CDR3 length: 14 residues. CDR1 is SQVTM, CDR2 ANQGSEA, per germline. Germline trimming cut 4 bases from V and 4 bases from J; bases unmatched to any gene: 3. The CDR3 DNA follows: TGCAGCGTTGGACTAGCGGGGATGTACAATGAGCAGTTCTTC. Its protein product is CSVGLAGMYNEQFF.

The chain couples TRBV19 to TRBJ2-7; 10 bases agree with TRBD2. The CDR3 contains 15 residues. Germline CDR1 reads LNHDA; CDR2 reads SQIVND (reference sequence). Losses at the gene ends were 3 bases for V and 3 bases for J; bases not matched to a gene: 5. In nucleotides, the CDR3 is TGTGCCAGTAGTATCTCGCTAGCGGGAGTCTACGAGCAGTACGTC. Translating gives CASSISLAGVYEQYV.

The chain combines TRBV3-1 (or the pseudogene TRBV3-2) with TRBJ1-2; 9 positions agree with TRBD1. Germline V lookup: CDR1 LGHDT, CDR2 YNNKEL (reference sequence). The junction had 6 bases not matched to a gene; V was cut back by 0 bases and J by 4 bases. The CDR3 extends over 16 amino acids. The CDR3 protein is CASSQEGQGPFYGYTF. The CDR3 DNA follows: TGTGCCAGCAGCCAAGAGGGACAGGGCCCCTTCTATGGCTACACCTTC.

The chain combines TRBV5-6 with TRBJ2-1, with 8 positions matching TRBD1. The CDR3 loop spans 16 amino acids. CDR1 is SGHDT, CDR2 YYEEEE, per germline. V shed 5 bases, J shed 6 bases, and the junction held 13 bases outside the gene matches. CDR3 in DNA: TGTGCCAGCAGTGGGGTGGGAGACAGGGGTGGCAATGAGCAGTTCTTC. Amino acid sequence: CASSGVGDRGGNEQFF.

The chain combines TRBV7-9 with TRBJ1-6; 7 nucleotides align to TRBD1. V dropped 2 bases and J dropped 7; count of bases not matched to a gene: 8. Germline values: CDR1 SEHNR, CDR2 FQNEAQ (reference sequence). The CDR3 covers 16 residues. CDR3 residues: CASSLNPGTANSPLHF. DNA of the CDR3: TGTGCCAGCAGCTTAAACCCCGGGACAGCCAATTCACCCCTCCACTTT.